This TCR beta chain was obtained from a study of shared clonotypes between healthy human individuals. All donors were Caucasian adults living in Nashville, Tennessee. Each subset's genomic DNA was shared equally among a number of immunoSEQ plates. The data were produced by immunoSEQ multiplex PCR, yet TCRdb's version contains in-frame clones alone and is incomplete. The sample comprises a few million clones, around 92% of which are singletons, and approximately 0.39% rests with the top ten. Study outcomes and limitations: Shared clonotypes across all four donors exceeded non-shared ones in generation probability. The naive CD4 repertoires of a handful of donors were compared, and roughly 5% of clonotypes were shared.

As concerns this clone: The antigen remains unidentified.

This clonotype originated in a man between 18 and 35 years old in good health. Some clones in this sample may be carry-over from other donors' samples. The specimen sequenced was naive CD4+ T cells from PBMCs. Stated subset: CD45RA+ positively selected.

The CDR3 region has the DNA TGTGCCAGCAGCTCCGCAGGGCTAATTAACTATGGCTACACCTTC. This encodes CASSSAGLINYGYTF. The chain carries TRBV28 and TRBJ1-2; D perhaps matches TRBD1 (5 bases). CDR3 size: 15 residues. Trimming took off 6 bases at V and 1 base at J, with 15 bases between the two ends. Germline assignment: CDR1 MDHEN and CDR2 SYDVKM.